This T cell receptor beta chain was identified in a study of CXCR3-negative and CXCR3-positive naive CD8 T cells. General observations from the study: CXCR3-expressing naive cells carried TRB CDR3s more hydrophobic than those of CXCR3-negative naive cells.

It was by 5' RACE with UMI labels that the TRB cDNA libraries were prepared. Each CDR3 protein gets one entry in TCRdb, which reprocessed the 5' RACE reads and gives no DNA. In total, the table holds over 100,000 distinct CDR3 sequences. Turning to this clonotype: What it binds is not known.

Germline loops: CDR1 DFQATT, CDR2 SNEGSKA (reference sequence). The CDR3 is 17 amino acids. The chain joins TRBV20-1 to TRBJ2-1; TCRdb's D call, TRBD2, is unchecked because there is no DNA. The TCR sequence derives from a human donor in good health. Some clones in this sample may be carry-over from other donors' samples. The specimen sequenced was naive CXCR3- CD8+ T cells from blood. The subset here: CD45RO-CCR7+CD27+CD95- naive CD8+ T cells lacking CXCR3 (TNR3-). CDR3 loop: CSARGWGLAELNSEQFF.